The 20 T cell receptor beta chains in this list originate from one sample, sequenced in a study of cytomegalovirus exposure and HLA in healthy donors. This PCR relied on a set of 60 Vbeta primers and 13 Jbeta primers. Some clones are missing from TCRdb's copy, which holds only in-frame ones; the method was immunoSEQ multiplex PCR. The top ten hold about 1.7% of the sample, which has 110,000 to 150,000 clones, around a tenth seen once. Sequencing used PBMCs. The source of these receptors is a male donor in good health and CMV-seronegative.

The table lists this clone with a few counts. This chain joins TRBV7-6 and TRBJ1-4, with D perhaps TRBD1 (5 bases). Trimming removed 4 bases from V and 7 bases from J, with 16 bases in between. From germline, CDR1 is SGHVS and CDR2 FNYEAQ. The length of the CDR3 is 15 residues. CDR3 sequence: CASSSQGGGSEKLFF. CDR3 nucleotide sequence: TGTGCCAGCAGCTCCCAAGGCGGGGGGAGTGAAAAACTGTTTTTT.

This clone has more than one count but fewer than ten. CDR3 DNA: TGCGCCAGCAGCCACTATAGCGGGGTCGAGCAGTACTTC. It specifies CASSHYSGVEQYF. This chain links TRBV4-1 with TRBJ2-7; 8 nucleotides agree with TRBD2. V lost 3 bases, J lost 6 bases, and 4 bases stayed unmatched. The CDR3 loop spans 13 amino acids. Germline values: CDR1 MGHRA, CDR2 YSYEKL.

Note on this clone: Additional DNA sequences in this sample encode the identical CDR3. The CDR3 nucleotides are TGTGCCAGCAGGGAGACAGGGGGCGTTCGCACTGAAGCTTTCTTT. This sequence encodes CASRETGGVRTEAFF. The chain is built from TRBV28 and TRBJ1-1; 10 nucleotides align to TRBD1. CDR1 MDHEN and CDR2 SYDVKM come from the germline V gene. The CDR3 sequence is 15 residues long. J lost 4 bases, V lost 6 bases, and 8 bases had no gene match.

The chain is built from TRBV7-3 and TRBJ2-5; 9 positions agree with TRBD1. The CDR3 is 15 amino acids. Germline CDR1 and CDR2: SGHTA and FQGTGA. The V and J ends lost 4 bases and 4 bases, in that order; junction bases with no gene match: 7. CDR3 in amino acids: CASSSNRGQGETQYF. The CDR3 DNA sequence: TGTGCCAGCAGCTCAAACAGGGGGCAGGGAGAGACCCAGTACTTC.

DNA for the CDR3: TGTGCCAGCAGCTTCGGCGGGAGCCACGAGCAGTACTTC. As protein: CASSFGGSHEQYF. The V and J genes are TRBV7-3 and TRBJ2-7, with TRBD2 matching over 7 bases. The CDR3 consists of 13 residues. Germline CDR1 reads SGHTA; CDR2 reads FQGTGA. Trimming removed 3 bases from V and 5 bases from J; junction bases left unmatched: 4.

This clone occurred a few times. V gene TRBV7-8 combines with J gene TRBJ1-6; the D is unclear. Germline V gene data show CDR1 as SGHVS and CDR2 as FQNEAQ. V was trimmed by 4 bases and J by 7 bases, leaving 8 bases between them. The CDR3 consists of 13 residues. The DNA of the CDR3 is TGTGCCAGCAGCTCCATTGAGAATTCACCCCTCCACTTT. Its translation: CASSSIENSPLHF.

A few counts support this clone. The V call is TRBV19, the J call TRBJ2-7; the match to TRBD1 covers 9 bases. The CDR3 extends over 14 amino acids. J lost 4 bases, V lost 5 bases, and 6 bases had no gene match. The germline V gene has CDR1 LNHDA and CDR2 SQIVND (reference sequence). The CDR3 nucleotides are TGTGCCAGTAGTCCCGGACAGGGGCCTTACGAGCAGTACTTC. The encoded protein is CASSPGQGPYEQYF.

This clone has a handful of counts. The chain employs TRBV19 and TRBJ2-1, with D possibly TRBD1 on 6 matching bases. The V gene's germline CDR1 is LNHDA and CDR2 SQIVND (reference sequence). V shed 4 bases and J shed 5 bases, with 15 bases lying between them. The CDR3 sequence is 15 residues long. DNA for the CDR3: TGTGCCAGTAGTAGACGGGACACGGCAAACAATGAGCAGTTCTTC. This sequence encodes CASSRRDTANNEQFF.

V gene TRBV2 combines with J gene TRBJ1-6; D might be TRBD1 (5 bases). CDR1 and CDR2 from the germline V gene are SNHLY and FYNNEI. V shed 11 bases and J shed 10 bases, with 15 bases lying between them. This CDR3 is built from 12 residues. This chain's CDR3 is CACAAGRSPLHF. CDR3 nucleotides: TGTGCCTGCGCAGCGGGGCGGTCACCCCTCCACTTT.

The rearrangement links TRBV5-1 to TRBJ2-1, with 9 bases fitting TRBD2. The CDR3 runs to 16 residues. From germline, CDR1 is SGHRS and CDR2 YFSETQ. The V gene end was trimmed by 4 bases and the J gene end by 0 bases; junction bases not matched to a gene: 5. This chain's CDR3 is CASSRLAETSYNEQFF. CDR3 DNA: TGCGCCAGCAGCCGACTAGCGGAGACCTCCTACAATGAGCAGTTCTTC.

The sample holds a few counts of this clone. This chain joins TRBV19 and TRBJ1-2; 7 positions agree with TRBD1. This CDR3 is 13 amino acids long. From germline, CDR1 is LNHDA and CDR2 SQIVND (reference sequence). Trimming took 5 bases from V and 4 from J; bases not matched to a gene: 4. The CDR3, as DNA: TGTGCCAGTAGTGGGACAGACAGCTATGGCTACACCTTC. This codes for CASSGTDSYGYTF.

The genes are TRBV9 and TRBJ2-3; 9 bases match TRBD2. The V and J ends lost 0 bases and 6 bases, in that order; junction bases with no gene match: 11. Germline CDR1 SGDLS, CDR2 YYNGEE. The length of the CDR3 is 17 residues. The chain's CDR3 is CASSVAVAGDGTDTQYF. CDR3 coding DNA: TGTGCCAGCAGCGTAGCAGTAGCGGGAGACGGGACGGATACGCAGTATTTT.

This clone was detected only a few times. The chain couples TRBV28 to TRBJ2-1; 11 bases map to TRBD2. Trimming cost V 8 bases and J 7 bases; bases outside gene matches: 7. This CDR3 region has 14 residues. Germline CDR1 reads MDHEN; CDR2 reads SYDVKM. CDR3 amino acids: CASGPSGRRNEQFF. In DNA, the CDR3 is TGTGCCAGCGGGCCTAGCGGGAGGAGGAATGAGCAGTTCTTC.

Worth noting for this clone: The junction differs from germline at one of its ends, possibly a read error. This chain connects TRBV7-2 to TRBJ2-7; D not resolved. Germline V gene lookup returns CDR1 SGHTA and CDR2 FQGNSA. There are 14 residues in the CDR3. The CDR3 nucleotides are TGTGCCGGCAGCGCGGCGCCCCTTTCCTACGAGCAGTACTTC. It codes for CAGSAAPLSYEQYF.

This chain links TRBV2 with TRBJ1-6, with 8 bases fitting TRBD1. The CDR3 contains 13 residues. V lost 7 bases, J lost 7 bases, and 3 bases stayed unmatched. Germline V CDR1 and CDR2: SNHLY, FYNNEI. The CDR3: CASTDRVNSPLHF. The CDR3 DNA reads as TGTGCCAGCACGGACAGGGTCAATTCACCCCTCCACTTT. The complete variable domain, with remaining parts taken from reference TRBV2 and TRBJ1-6, reads EPEVTQTPSHQVTQMGQEVILRCVPISNHLYFYWYRQILGQKVEFLVSFYNNEISEKSEIFDDQFSVERPDGSNFTLKIRSTKLEDSAMYFCASTDRVNSPLHFGNGTRLTVT.

The chain joins TRBV6-5 to TRBJ1-2; weak D call: TRBD1 (6 bases). V lost 10 bases and J 3 bases, leaving 15 bases between the germline ends. CDR3 length equals 13 residues. CDR1 is MNHEY and CDR2 is SVGAGI in the germline V gene. The CDR3, as DNA: TGTGCCACCGGTCCAGGGGCATACTATGGCTACACCTTC. This sequence encodes CATGPGAYYGYTF.

The chain is built from TRBV10-3 and TRBJ2-1; 11 nucleotides align to TRBD2. The CDR3 is 15 residues long. J gave up 7 bases and V 5 bases, and 7 bases lay outside the gene matches. Germline CDR1 reads ENHRY; CDR2 reads SYGVKD. The CDR3 region has the DNA TGTGCCATCAGTCCGGAGGGACTAGCGGCTAATGAGCAGTTCTTC. Its translation: CAISPEGLAANEQFF.

The chain uses TRBV30 and TRBJ2-7, with D perhaps TRBD2 (5 bases). This CDR3 is built from 13 residues. V shed 4 bases and J shed 2 bases, with 12 bases lying between them. Germline-derived CDR1 and CDR2 are GTSNPN and SVGIG (reference sequence). The CDR3 loop reads CAWTTEEAYEQYF. Written as DNA, the CDR3 is TGTGCCTGGACCACGGAGGAGGCCTACGAGCAGTACTTC.

The chain uses TRBV28 and TRBJ2-4; tentatively, D is TRBD1 (5 bases). CDR3 length: 15 residues. V lost 5 bases and J 5 bases, leaving 16 bases between the germline ends. Germline CDR1 reads MDHEN; CDR2 reads SYDVKM. CDR3 sequence (DNA): TGTGCCAGCAGTCCTGCCACCCGCAGGGAAAACATTCAGTACTTC. Amino acids: CASSPATRRENIQYF.

This clone was seen more than once but under ten times. This sequence joins TRBV2 and TRBJ2-2; D may be TRBD1 (6 bases). V lost 8 bases to trimming and J lost 6 bases, with 22 bases between them. This CDR3 comprises 16 residues. Germline assignment: CDR1 SNHLY and CDR2 FYNNEI. CDR3 amino acids: CASLTGGTLPSGELFF. CDR3 coding DNA: TGTGCCAGCCTAACGGGTGGGACATTGCCCTCCGGGGAGCTGTTTTTT. Full variable domain (missing parts from reference TRBV2 and TRBJ2-2): EPEVTQTPSHQVTQMGQEVILRCVPISNHLYFYWYRQILGQKVEFLVSFYNNEISEKSEIFDDQFSVERPDGSNFTLKIRSTKLEDSAMYFCASLTGGTLPSGELFFGEGSRLTVL.